The 8 T cell receptor beta chains reported below all come from one sample, sequenced in a study of shared clonotypes between healthy human individuals. CD45RO-negative, CCR7-positively selected cells formed the naive CD8 fraction, excluding terminally differentiated effector memory CD45RA+ cells. The assay was immunoSEQ multiplex PCR, and TCRdb's table has in-frame clones only and misses some. The table lists roughly 1,800,000 clones, about 95% of them singletons. Sequenced sample: naive CD8+ T cells sorted from blood. The receptors come from a man younger than 35 in good health.

This clone was counted a few times. This chain joins TRBV27 and TRBJ1-1; no clear D gene. Trimming cost V 2 bases and J 0 bases, with 4 bases left between them. Looked up from germline, CDR1 is MNHEY and CDR2 is SMNVEV (reference sequence). This CDR3 spans 13 amino acids. DNA of the CDR3: TGTGCCAGCAGTTTAAAGGTGAACACTGAAGCTTTCTTT. Its protein product is CASSLKVNTEAFF.

The rearrangement links TRBV4-3 to TRBJ2-1; D possibly matches TRBD1 or TRBD2 (6 bases each). V lost 0 bases and J 0 bases, leaving 24 bases between the germline ends. Germline loops: CDR1 LGHNA, CDR2 YSLEER. The CDR3 loop spans 21 amino acids. This chain's CDR3 is CASSQDVLGRGEASSYNEQFF. The CDR3 DNA is TGCGCCAGCAGCCAAGATGTTTTGGGAAGGGGGGAGGCCAGCTCCTACAATGAGCAGTTCTTC.

A word on this clone: The same CDR3 can be traced to other DNA sequences in this sample. The rearrangement joins TRBV2 to TRBJ1-5; 10 positions match TRBD1. Germline-derived CDR1 and CDR2 are SNHLY and FYNNEI. The CDR3 spans 14 residues. Trimming at V came to 5 bases and at J to 4 bases, leaving 2 bases not matched to a gene. CDR3 DNA: TGTGCCAGCAGTCCGGGACAGGGGAATCAGCCCCAGCATTTT. It yields the protein CASSPGQGNQPQHF. Looking up the rest from reference TRBV2 and TRBJ1-5 gives the full variable domain: EPEVTQTPSHQVTQMGQEVILRCVPISNHLYFYWYRQILGQKVEFLVSFYNNEISEKSEIFDDQFSVERPDGSNFTLKIRSTKLEDSAMYFCASSPGQGNQPQHFGDGTRLSIL.

Remarks on this clone: Other DNA sequences in the sample encode the same CDR3. The chain couples TRBV28 to TRBJ2-7, with a possible D match to TRBD2 (6 bases). The V and J ends lost 2 bases and 2 bases respectively, with 10 bases between them. The CDR3 runs 14 residues. Germline-derived CDR1 and CDR2 are MDHEN and SYDVKM. CDR3 DNA sequence: TGTGCCAGCAGTTTACTAGGCGGGACCTACGAGCAGTACTTC. It translates to CASSLLGGTYEQYF.

The V call is TRBV7-3, the J call TRBJ2-7; D not certain. This CDR3 contains 14 residues. CDR1 is SGHTA, CDR2 FQGTGA, per germline. V was trimmed by 2 bases and J by 7 bases, leaving 15 bases between them. CDR3 sequence: CASSLHGGTEEQYF. The CDR3 region has the DNA TGTGCCAGCAGCTTACACGGCGGTACGGAGGAGCAGTACTTC.

The chain has TRBV6-6 and TRBJ2-3; D remains ambiguous. The CDR3 contains 14 residues. Deletions cut 7 bases from V and 2 bases from J, with 13 bases between. Germline CDR1 reads MNHNY; CDR2 reads SVGAGI (reference sequence). The CDR3 loop is CASTLGLATDTQYF. CDR3 nucleotides: TGTGCCAGCACCCTAGGTTTAGCCACAGATACGCAGTATTTT.

The gene calls are TRBV6-4 and TRBJ2-1, with 7 bases aligning to TRBD2. Per the germline V gene, CDR1 is MRHNA and CDR2 is SNTAGT. After removal of 5 bases from V and 3 bases from J, the junction contained 4 bases not matched to a gene. The CDR3 has 14 residues. This chain's CDR3 is CASSPRGDYNEQFF. The CDR3 coding sequence is TGTGCCAGCAGTCCTCGGGGGGACTACAATGAGCAGTTCTTC.

V gene TRBV28 combines with J gene TRBJ1-2, with a possible D match to TRBD1 (5 bases). The ends were cut back, 11 bases at V and 0 bases at J, with 13 bases in the middle. The CDR3 covers 13 residues. CDR1 is MDHEN and CDR2 is SYDVKM in the germline V gene. The CDR3 nucleotides are TGTGCCGGGAGCGGGACGGCTAACTATGGCTACACCTTC. Amino acid sequence: CAGSGTANYGYTF.